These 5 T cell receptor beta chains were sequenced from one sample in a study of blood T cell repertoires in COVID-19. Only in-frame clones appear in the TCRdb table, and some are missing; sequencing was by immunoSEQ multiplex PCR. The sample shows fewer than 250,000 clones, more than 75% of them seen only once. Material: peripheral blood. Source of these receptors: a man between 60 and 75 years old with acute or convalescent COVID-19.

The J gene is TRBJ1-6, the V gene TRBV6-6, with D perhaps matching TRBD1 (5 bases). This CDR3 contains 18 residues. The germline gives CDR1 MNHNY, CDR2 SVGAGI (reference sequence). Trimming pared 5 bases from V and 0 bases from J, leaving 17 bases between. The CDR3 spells CASSPTGGKSSYNSPLHF. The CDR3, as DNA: TGTGCCAGCAGTCCAACCGGGGGGAAAAGCTCCTATAATTCACCCCTCCACTTT.

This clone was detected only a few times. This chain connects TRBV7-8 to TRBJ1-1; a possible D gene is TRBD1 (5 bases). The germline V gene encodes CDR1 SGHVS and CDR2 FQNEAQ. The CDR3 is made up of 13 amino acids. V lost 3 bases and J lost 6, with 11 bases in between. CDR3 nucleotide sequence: TGTGCCAGCAGCTTTTCCTGGGGGGCTGAAGCTTTCTTT. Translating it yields CASSFSWGAEAFF.

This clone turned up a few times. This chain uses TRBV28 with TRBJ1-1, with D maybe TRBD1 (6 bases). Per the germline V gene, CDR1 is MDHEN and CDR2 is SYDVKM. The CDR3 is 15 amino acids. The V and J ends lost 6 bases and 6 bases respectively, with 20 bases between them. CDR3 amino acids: CASRGQSPRGAEAFF. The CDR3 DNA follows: TGTGCCAGCAGAGGACAGTCACCTAGGGGAGCTGAAGCTTTCTTT.

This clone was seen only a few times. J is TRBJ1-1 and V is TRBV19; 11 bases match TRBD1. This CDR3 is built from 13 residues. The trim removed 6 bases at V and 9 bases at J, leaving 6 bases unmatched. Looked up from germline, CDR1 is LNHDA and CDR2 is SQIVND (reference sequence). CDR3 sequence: CASSPGQGGKAFF. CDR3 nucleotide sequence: TGTGCCAGTAGCCCGGGACAGGGGGGAAAAGCTTTCTTT.

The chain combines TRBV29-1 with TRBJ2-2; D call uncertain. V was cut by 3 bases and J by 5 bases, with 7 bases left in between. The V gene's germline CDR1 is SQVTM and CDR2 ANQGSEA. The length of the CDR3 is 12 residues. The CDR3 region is CSVEGATGELFF. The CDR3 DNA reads TGCAGCGTTGAGGGCGCGACCGGGGAGCTGTTTTTT.